This T cell receptor (beta chain) originates from a study of cytomegalovirus exposure and HLA in healthy donors. On the study more broadly: Researchers found that approximately 80% of just under 400 genotyped donors fell within the Caucasian-associated ancestry cluster.

This clone has more than one count but fewer than ten. What it binds is not known. The germline CDR1 and CDR2 sequences are SEHNR and FQNEAQ (reference sequence). CDR3 size: 14 residues. V was pared by 4 bases and J by 5 bases, with 14 bases between. Overall study results and limits: Some segments of the V type, notably TRBV6-2 and TRBV6-3, were excluded as indistinguishable.

13 Jbeta primers and 60 Vbeta primers were used for the PCR. Assay used: immunoSEQ multiplex PCR; TCRdb lists only in-frame clones, some missing. The sample shows around 150,000 clones, around four fifths of them seen only once. Sequenced material: PBMCs. This chain connects TRBV7-9 to TRBJ2-5; D might be TRBD2 (5 bases). This receptor was identified in a man between 50 and 59 years old in good health and CMV-seropositive. CDR3 nucleotides: TGTGCCAGCAGCTCCTCTAGCATCGCGGAGACCCAGTACTTC. Residues: CASSSSSIAETQYF.